This TCR beta chain was sequenced for a study of T cell responses to AZD1222 COVID-19 vaccine. Study outcomes and limitations: Breadth and depth of Spike-specific TCRs rose after two AZD1222 doses. Mostly white British, mostly female donors; authors suggested clonal diversity may be underestimated.

Profiled with immunoSEQ multiplex PCR; TCRdb holds only in-frame clones, not every one. The sample records some 97,000 clones, approximately 87% being singletons. This clone was detected only a few times. Its matching antigen is unknown. The V segment lost 0 bases and the J segment 1 base; nucleotides outside the gene matches: 22. Per germline, CDR1 LGHDT and CDR2 YNNKEL (reference sequence). CDR3 length: 23 residues. This specimen consisted of peripheral blood, obtained on day 0 of AZD1222 vaccination. This clonotype originated in an adult in good health. The chain is built from TRBV3-1 (or the pseudogene TRBV3-2) and TRBJ2-2, with TRBD2 matching over 8 bases. The CDR3 sequence is CASSQDSWLAGLLGAKNTGELFF. In nucleotides, the CDR3 is TGTGCCAGCAGCCAAGATAGTTGGCTAGCGGGTCTATTAGGGGCTAAGAACACCGGGGAGCTGTTTTTT.